Here is one T cell receptor (beta chain) with its context. Trimming removed 0 bases at V and 1 base at J, with 12 bases between. The length of the CDR3 is 16 residues. This specimen comes from a study of identical twins. From the 5' RACE reads, TCRdb called clonotypes with MiXCR, one entry per CDR3 protein. Of about 530,000 distinct CDR3 sequences listed, 13% to 15% are singletons. Another study also made use of these data, one on yellow fever vaccine responses in identical twins.

Sequenced material: CD4+ T cells sorted from blood. The chain has TRBV12-3 or TRBV12-4 and TRBJ2-5; no definite D call. The TCR comes from a woman between 18 and 30 years old in good health. The CDR3: CASSLAGYAFQETQYF. In DNA, the CDR3 is TGTGCCAGCAGTTTAGCGGGGTATGCATTCCAAGAGACCCAGTACTTC.